Described below is a single T cell receptor beta chain sequence and its context. With V trimmed by 0 bases and J by 7 bases, 2 bases remained unmatched. Per germline, CDR1 SGHNT and CDR2 YYREEE (reference sequence). This CDR3 is 13 amino acids long. The source of the sample is a study of OX40 agonist ivuxolimab in advanced cancers. This table comes from immunoSEQ multiplex PCR, and its TCRdb copy is limited to in-frame clones, with some not included. The table lists 60,000 to 100,000 clones, around 86% of them singletons. The chain recombines TRBV5-4 with TRBJ1-1; TRBD1 agrees at 8 bases. This sample comprised CD4+ or CD8+ T cells sorted from blood, obtained in a trial of the OX40 agonist ivuxolimab. This clonotype was obtained from an adult with an advanced solid tumor such as melanoma, head and neck, liver or kidney cancer. CDR3 sequence: CASSLGQGYEAFF. The CDR3 DNA reads TGTGCCAGCAGCTTGGGACAGGGGTATGAAGCTTTCTTT.